This record covers a single TCR beta chain. Its antigen remains unidentified. Germline V gives CDR1 SQVTM, CDR2 ANQGSEA. The germline V and J ends were trimmed by 4 bases and 0 bases, with 15 bases remaining between them. CDR3 length equals 15 residues. The record originates from a study of CD8 T cells in Susac syndrome. Study-level findings and limits: It was acknowledged by the study that relatively few individuals were included in its TCR sequencing and HLA analysis.

When the RNA was reverse transcribed, random hexamers were used with an input of about 0.5 to 1 ug. TCRdb re-derived calls from the immunoSEQ multiplex PCR reads in MiXCR, one entry per CDR3 protein. The sample holds 110,000 or so distinct CDR3 sequences, 90% to 95% seen once. This clonotype was obtained from a human donor with multiple sclerosis. This sequence joins TRBV29-1 and TRBJ1-2; a weak D match, TRBD1 (5 bases). Source material: CD4+ T cells from PBMCs. The CDR3 nucleotides are TGCAGCGTTGCGCCTTTCGGACAAACTAACTATGGCTACACCTTC. Residues: CSVAPFGQTNYGYTF.